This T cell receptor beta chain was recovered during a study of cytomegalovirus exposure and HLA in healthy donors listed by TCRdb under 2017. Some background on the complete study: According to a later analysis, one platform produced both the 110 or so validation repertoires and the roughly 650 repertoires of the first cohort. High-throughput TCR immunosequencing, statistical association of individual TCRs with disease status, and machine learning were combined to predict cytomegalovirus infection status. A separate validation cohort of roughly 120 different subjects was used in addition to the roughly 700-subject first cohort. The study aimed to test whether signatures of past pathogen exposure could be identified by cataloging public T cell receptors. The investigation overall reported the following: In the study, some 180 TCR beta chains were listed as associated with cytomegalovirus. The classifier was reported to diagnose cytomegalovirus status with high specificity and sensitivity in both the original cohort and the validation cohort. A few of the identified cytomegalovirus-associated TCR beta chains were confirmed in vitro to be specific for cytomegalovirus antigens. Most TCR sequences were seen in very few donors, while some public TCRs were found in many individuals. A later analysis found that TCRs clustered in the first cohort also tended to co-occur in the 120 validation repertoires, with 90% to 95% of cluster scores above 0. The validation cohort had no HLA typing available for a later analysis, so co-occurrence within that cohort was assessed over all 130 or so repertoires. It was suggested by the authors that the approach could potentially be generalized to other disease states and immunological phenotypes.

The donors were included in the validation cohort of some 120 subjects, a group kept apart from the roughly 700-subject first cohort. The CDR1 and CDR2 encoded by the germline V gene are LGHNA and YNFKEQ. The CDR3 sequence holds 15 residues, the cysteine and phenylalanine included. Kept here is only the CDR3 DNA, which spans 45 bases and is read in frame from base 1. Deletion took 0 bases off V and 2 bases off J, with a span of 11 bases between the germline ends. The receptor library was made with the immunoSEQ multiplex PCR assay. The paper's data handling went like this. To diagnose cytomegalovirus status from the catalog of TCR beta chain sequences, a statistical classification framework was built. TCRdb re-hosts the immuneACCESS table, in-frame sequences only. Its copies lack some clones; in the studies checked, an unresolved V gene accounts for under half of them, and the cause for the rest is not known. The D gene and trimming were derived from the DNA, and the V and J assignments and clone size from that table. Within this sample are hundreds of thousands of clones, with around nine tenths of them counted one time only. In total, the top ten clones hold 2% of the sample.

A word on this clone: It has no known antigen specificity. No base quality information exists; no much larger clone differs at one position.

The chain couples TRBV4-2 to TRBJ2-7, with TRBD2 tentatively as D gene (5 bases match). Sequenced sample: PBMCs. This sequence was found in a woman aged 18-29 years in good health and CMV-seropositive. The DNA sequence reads TGTGCCAGCAGCCAAGATAGCTGGGAGCCCTACGAGCAGTACTTC. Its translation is CASSQDSWEPYEQYF.